The next 7 T cell receptor beta chains were all read from a single sample in a study of T cell responses to AZD1222 COVID-19 vaccine. This table comes from immunoSEQ multiplex PCR, and its TCRdb copy is limited to in-frame clones, with some not included. The profile shows about 150,000 clones, around 90% of them singletons. The source material was peripheral blood, sampled 28 days after the second dose of the MenACWY control vaccine. These receptor sequences come from an adult who received the MenACWY meningococcal vaccine as a control.

This chain uses TRBV28 with TRBJ1-5; a weak D match, TRBD1 (6 bases). The CDR3 has 16 residues. The V gene lost 1 base and the J gene lost 0 bases, with 10 bases spanning the gap. Germline values: CDR1 MDHEN, CDR2 SYDVKM. This CDR3 reads CASSLYGGNSNQPQHF. In DNA, the CDR3 is TGTGCCAGCAGTTTATACGGGGGCAATAGCAATCAGCCCCAGCATTTT. Drawing the rest from reference TRBV28 and TRBJ1-5, the complete variable domain is DVKVTQSSRYLVKRTGEKVFLECVQDMDHENMFWYRQDPGLGLRLIYFSYDVKMKEKGDIPEGYSVSREKKERFSLILESASTNQTSMYLCASSLYGGNSNQPQHFGDGTRLSIL.

V is TRBV2 and J is TRBJ1-2, with 7 bases lining up with TRBD1. The CDR3 spans 14 residues. Germline CDR1 is SNHLY and CDR2 is FYNNEI. V lost 6 bases, J lost 6 bases, and 10 bases stayed unmatched. CDR3: CASSATGFGDGYTF. The CDR3 nucleotides read TGTGCCAGCAGCGCGACAGGGTTCGGCGATGGCTACACCTTC. The variable domain in full, with the rest retrieved from reference TRBV2 and TRBJ1-2, is EPEVTQTPSHQVTQMGQEVILRCVPISNHLYFYWYRQILGQKVEFLVSFYNNEISEKSEIFDDQFSVERPDGSNFTLKIRSTKLEDSAMYFCASSATGFGDGYTFGSGTRLTVV.

The chain uses TRBV2 and TRBJ1-4, with TRBD1 matching 12 bases. With V trimmed by 6 bases and J by 8 bases, 4 bases remained unmatched. This CDR3 is built from 14 residues. Germline values: CDR1 SNHLY, CDR2 FYNNEI. The CDR3 protein is CASRAGTGGEKLFF. In DNA form, the CDR3 reads TGTGCCAGCAGGGCCGGGACAGGGGGCGAAAAACTGTTTTTT.

The V and J genes are TRBV6-2 or TRBV6-3 and TRBJ2-2; TRBD1 matches at 8 bases. The V gene's germline CDR1 is MNHEY and CDR2 SVGEGT. With V trimmed by 6 bases and J by 5 bases, 11 bases remained unmatched. The CDR3 extends over 16 amino acids. CDR3 amino acids: CASSPSQGASTGELFF. The CDR3 region has the DNA TGTGCCAGCAGCCCATCCCAGGGGGCGAGTACCGGGGAGCTGTTTTTT.

This rearrangement joins TRBV28 to TRBJ1-2; the D is unclear. Germline values: CDR1 MDHEN, CDR2 SYDVKM. The ends were cut back, 7 bases at V and 4 bases at J, with 13 bases in the middle. This CDR3 spans 13 amino acids. In DNA, the CDR3 is TGTGCCAGCACCACACAGAGCCTCTATGGCTACACCTTC. As protein: CASTTQSLYGYTF.

The J gene is TRBJ2-1, the V gene TRBV6-5, with 8 positions matching TRBD2. Trimming cost V 6 bases and J 7 bases; bases outside gene matches: 8. The germline V gene has CDR1 MNHEY and CDR2 SVGAGI. The CDR3 is made up of 14 amino acids. CDR3 coding DNA: TGTGCCAGCAGGCGGGGGGCCAGGGAGAATGAGCAGTTCTTC. It specifies CASRRGARENEQFF.

The rearrangement joins TRBV28 to TRBJ1-5; D not certain. The V and J ends lost 2 bases and 6 bases respectively, with 5 bases between them. The CDR3 covers 12 residues. Looked up from germline, CDR1 is MDHEN and CDR2 is SYDVKM. Here the CDR3 reads CASSLDGQPQHF. The DNA for the CDR3 is TGTGCCAGCAGTTTAGACGGTCAGCCCCAGCATTTT.